This T cell receptor (beta chain) derives from a study of T cells in Graves' hyperthyroidism and ophthalmopathy. Points from the study as a whole: A model of 13 V-J features distinguished ophthalmopathy from stable hyperthyroidism. The majority of expanded thyroid clonotypes above 0.001 also appeared in blood.

Among the patients, aged 18 to 65, hyperthyroidism was newly diagnosed and had lasted under 2 months. The authors obtained PBMCs from around 11 ml of fresh peripheral blood. Amplified TCR beta CDR3 regions came from RNA transcripts. With the HTBI primer set, the TCR CDR3 went through a first round of RT-PCR. TCRdb re-called the multiplex PCR reads with MiXCR, one entry per CDR3 protein. In the table there are 500,000 to 750,000 distinct CDR3 sequences, about a sixth of which are singletons. Only a few counts were recorded for this clonotype. Its antigen remains unidentified. J was trimmed by 4 bases and V by 4 bases; bases with no gene match: 11. The CDR3 has 15 amino acids. CDR1 is SGDLS and CDR2 is YYNGEE in the germline V gene.

J is TRBJ2-7 and V is TRBV9, with 7 positions matching TRBD2. This receptor was identified in a woman aged 25-40 years with Graves' hyperthyroidism. Input material: blood. CDR3 DNA: TGTGCCAGCAGCCCCCGTCCGGGAGGTGGGTACGAGCAGTACTTC. It is translated as CASSPRPGGGYEQYF.